The present T cell receptor beta chain was sequenced within a study of CD8 T cells in Susac syndrome. Study information: Patients with Susac syndrome, at blood draw, were therapy-naive, on corticosteroids, or on intravenous immunoglobulin alone.

The CDR3 runs 15 residues. Per the germline V gene, CDR1 is MGHDK and CDR2 is SYGVNS. V lost 5 bases to trimming and J lost 1 base, with 14 bases between them. Random-hexamer reverse transcription was applied to about 0.45 to 1 ug RNA. An immunoSEQ multiplex PCR amplified TCR beta CDR3 over 54 Vbeta and 13 Jbeta. TCRdb reprocessed the immunoSEQ multiplex PCR reads via MiXCR and lists one record per CDR3 protein. Of about 140,000 distinct CDR3 sequences listed, approximately 95% were seen once; the top ten hold 0.13% to 0.15%. This TCR was sampled from a human donor with Susac syndrome. This chain joins TRBV25-1 and TRBJ2-5; possible D gene TRBD2, 6 bases. Material for sequencing was CD4+ T cells from PBMCs. The CDR3 coding sequence is TGTGCCAGCAGTCCCTGGGACTCGAGCCAAGAGACCCAGTACTTC. Protein sequence: CASSPWDSSQETQYF.